The 27 T cell receptor beta chains below were found in one sample sequenced in a study of tumor-infiltrating lymphocytes in primary liver carcinoma. TCR beta cDNA came from about 450 ng total RNA, primed with a constant-region primer. Three-round nested multiplex PCR performed with slightly modified ARM-PCR produced the TCR beta libraries. TRBV1-TRBV30 forward and Cbeta reverse primers drove the first two roughly 10-cycle rounds. TCRdb re-derived calls from the multiplex PCR reads in MiXCR, one entry per CDR3 protein. The sample lists 30,000 to 40,000 distinct CDR3 sequences, over 65% seen once, with roughly 15% in the top ten. It was from around 20-30 mg of unsorted bulk tissue that RNA and DNA were co-extracted. The material sequenced was liver tumor tissue from sampling region 4. Regarding subset: tumor region T4, right-lateral pole. The receptors stem from a man aged 35-49 years with primary liver carcinoma and hepatitis B virus infection.

Turning to this clonotype: One end of the junction does not line up with germline, which may come from a read error. The rearrangement uses TRBV30 and TRBJ2-3, with 12 bases identical to TRBD2. The CDR3 contains 17 residues. Germline CDR1 GTSNPN, CDR2 SVGIG (reference sequence). The CDR3 here is CAWITGLAGSVTVTQYF. The CDR3 DNA sequence: TGTGCCTGGATCACCGGACTAGCGGGATCCGTCACAGTTACGCAGTATTTT.

Points on this clonotype: One junction end disagrees with the germline gene, perhaps due to a read error. The rearrangement joins TRBV6-1 to TRBJ1-4; possible D gene TRBD1, 6 bases. The CDR3 loop spans 16 amino acids. Germline V gives CDR1 MNHNS, CDR2 SASEGT. The CDR3 protein is CANSEGGIATNEKLFF. DNA of the CDR3: TGTGCCAACAGTGAAGGGGGTATTGCAACTAATGAAAAGCTGTTTTTT.

The chain carries TRBV28 and TRBJ2-5, with TRBD1 matching 9 bases. CDR3 length: 16 amino acids. CDR1 and CDR2 from the germline V gene are MDHEN and SYDVKM. The J segment lost 4 bases and the V segment lost 6 bases, leaving 12 bases of the junction unmatched. DNA for the CDR3: TGTGCCAGCAGGGGACTGACAGGGGGACGATTAGAGACCCAGTACTTC. As protein: CASRGLTGGRLETQYF.

In the case of this clonotype: Without the conserved terminal phenylalanine or tryptophan, this CDR3 likely stems from a read error. The limits of the CDR3 on the DNA are not certain, so only TCRdb's listed CDR3 is given. The V call is TRBV29-1, the J call TRBJ1-1; the tabulated D call, TRBD1, remains unverified against the DNA. The germline CDR1 and CDR2 sequences are SQVTM and ANQGSEA. Including both end residues, the CDR3 is 15 amino acids long. This CDR3 is CSVSAGWGVNTESFL.

With regard to this clonotype: Relative to the germline gene, one junction end is altered; a read error may explain this. The CDR3 is CVSSKPHREKLFF. The CDR3 DNA sequence: TGTGTCAGCAGCAAGCCACACCGTGAAAAACTGTTTTTT. This chain links TRBV4-2 with TRBJ1-4; D is unresolved. CDR3 size: 13 residues. CDR1 is LGHNA and CDR2 is YNFKEQ in the germline V gene.

This clonotype came up many times. CDR3 DNA sequence: TGTGCCAGCAGCTTAGTCCCCGGAGTTGGGACCGGGGAGCTGTTTTTT. Translating gives CASSLVPGVGTGELFF. This chain connects TRBV5-5 to TRBJ2-2; D remains ambiguous. Germline CDR1 is SGHKS and CDR2 is YYEKEE (reference sequence). The CDR3 totals 16 residues. The V and J ends lost 2 bases and 5 bases respectively, with 16 bases between them.

About this clonotype: The junction shows a germline mismatch at one end, possibly a read error. J is TRBJ1-6 and V is TRBV11-1; D is possibly TRBD1 (5 bases). Germline V lookup: CDR1 SGHAT, CDR2 FQDESV (reference sequence). The CDR3 totals 13 residues. The CDR3 reads CASSRTLFSPLHF. CDR3 nucleotide sequence: TGTGCCAGCAGCAGGACACTGTTTTCACCCCTCCATTTT.

Concerning this clonotype: Germline is not matched at one junction end, which may reflect a read error. CDR3 sequence (DNA): TGCGTCAGCAGCTCCTTAGCGGAGTTTAGCACAGATACACAGTATTTT. Translation gives CVSSSLAEFSTDTQYF. This chain connects TRBV5-1 to TRBJ2-3; weak D call: TRBD2 (6 bases). From germline, CDR1 is SGHRS and CDR2 YFSETQ. The CDR3 extends over 16 amino acids.

With respect to this clonotype: The conserved phenylalanine or tryptophan is not found at the CDR3 terminus, so this likely reflects a read error. The chain's CDR3 is CAWSVQRTGTDTQYY. CDR3 sequence (DNA): TGTGCCTGGAGTGTACAAAGAACAGGGACAGATACGCAGTATTAT. The V call is TRBV30, the J call TRBJ2-3, with D tentatively TRBD1 (6 bases). The CDR3 is made up of 15 amino acids. V shed 0 bases and J shed 3 bases, with 13 bases lying between them. The V gene's germline CDR1 is GTSNPN and CDR2 SVGIG (reference sequence).

About this clonotype itself: Compared with germline, one end of the junction differs, possibly owing to a read error. The chain employs TRBV12-3 or TRBV12-4 and TRBJ1-1; D ambiguous. CDR3 length: 12 residues. CDR3 residues: CASSEHGVRAFF. The CDR3 bases are TGTGCCAGCAGTGAACATGGTGTACGGGCTTTCTTC.

Relative to its sample, this clonotype is medium-sized (0.01 to 0.1%). The rearrangement uses TRBV10-3 and TRBJ1-6; TRBD1 aligns across 7 bases. The germline V gene has CDR1 ENHRY and CDR2 SYGVKD. J lost 6 bases, V lost 6 bases, and 2 bases had no gene match. The CDR3 runs to 13 residues. The CDR3 spells CAIRGQINSPLHF. The CDR3 DNA sequence: TGTGCCATCAGGGGACAGATTAATTCACCCCTCCACTTT.

As for this clonotype: Compared with germline, one end of the junction differs, possibly owing to a read error. The rearrangement joins TRBV11-2 to TRBJ1-5; maybe TRBD1 (6 bases). The CDR3 extends over 15 amino acids. CDR1 SGHAT and CDR2 FQNNGV come from the germline V gene. The CDR3 region is CASSSGTRENQPQHF. DNA for the CDR3: TGTGCCAGCAGCTCCGGGACAAGAGAAAATCAGCCCCAGCATTTC.

In its sample, this clonotype was seen once. The junction does not match germline at one end; this may be a read error. The chain has TRBV7-9 and TRBJ1-2, with 11 bases matching TRBD1. CDR1 SEHNR and CDR2 FQNEAQ come from the germline V gene (reference sequence). CDR3 size: 14 residues. CDR3 in amino acids: CARIWDRGFHGYTF. The CDR3, as DNA: TGTGCCAGGATATGGGACAGGGGGTTTCATGGCTACACCTTT. Variable domain in full (rest from reference TRBV7-9 and TRBJ1-2): DTGVSQNPRHKITKRGQNVTFRCDPISEHNRLYWYRQTLGQGPEFLTYFQNEAQLEKSRLLSDRFSAERPKGSFSTLEIQRTEQGDSAMYLCARIWDRGFHGYTFGSGTRLTVV.

There are many counts of this clonotype. The chain uses TRBV28 and TRBJ2-3; 8 bases fit TRBD2. Germline trimming cut 6 bases from V and 1 base from J; bases unmatched to any gene: 6. CDR3 size: 15 residues. Germline CDR1 MDHEN, CDR2 SYDVKM. The CDR3 region is CASSRPAGGTDTQYF. CDR3 bases: TGTGCCAGCAGCCGCCCAGCGGGGGGCACAGATACGCAGTATTTT.

In regard to this clonotype: A junction boundary mismatches the germline segment, possibly from a read error. This chain uses TRBV29-1 with TRBJ2-1, with TRBD2 identical over 14 bases. The CDR3 spans 15 residues. The germline CDR1 and CDR2 sequences are SQVTM and ANQGSEA. As DNA, the CDR3 is TGCAGCTTTGGACTAGCGGGAGGATTCTACAATGGGCAGTTCTTC. Protein sequence: CSFGLAGGFYNGQFF.

This clonotype has just one count. CDR3 DNA sequence: TGCGCCAGCAGCCGAGACAGGGTTGGCCAAGAGACCCAGTACTTC. This sequence encodes CASSRDRVGQETQYF. The chain couples TRBV5-1 to TRBJ2-5; 7 bases match TRBD1. Germline loops: CDR1 SGHRS, CDR2 YFSETQ. The CDR3 has 15 amino acids. The junction had 7 bases not matched to a gene; V was cut back by 4 bases and J by 1 base.

The chain combines TRBV29-1 with TRBJ2-7; D possibly matches TRBD1 or TRBD2 (5 bases each). The V gene lost 7 bases and the J gene lost 2 bases, with 24 bases spanning the gap. The CDR3 sequence is 16 residues long. Germline CDR1 reads SQVTM; CDR2 reads ANQGSEA. CDR3 bases: TGCAGCGCCATGACGTCTGGGACCTGCACCCCCTACGAGCAGTACTTC. This sequence encodes CSAMTSGTCTPYEQYF.

Remarks on this clonotype: Germline is not matched at one junction end, which may reflect a read error. The rearrangement uses TRBV4-1 and TRBJ2-6; D is perhaps TRBD1 (5 bases). CDR3 size: 13 residues. The V gene's germline CDR1 is MGHRA and CDR2 YSYEKL. The DNA of the CDR3 is TGCGCCAGCAGCCGAGTTGGGGCTAACGTCCCGACTTTC. This encodes CASSRVGANVPTF.

On this clonotype itself: A much larger clone sits a single nucleotide away, making a read error possible. The chain employs TRBV6-6 and TRBJ1-1; possibly TRBD1 for D (5 bases). V was clipped by 6 bases and J by 6 bases, with 14 bases between them. Looked up from germline, CDR1 is MNHNY and CDR2 is SVGAGI (reference sequence). The CDR3 covers 13 residues. The CDR3 DNA reads TGTGCCAGCAGCGCAGGGAGGACTGCTGAAGCTTTCTTT. This translates into CASSAGRTAEAFF.

On this clonotype itself: A read error may account for a junction end that differs from germline. This chain joins TRBV5-1 and TRBJ2-1; 13 bases match TRBD2. This CDR3 is 15 amino acids long. Germline lookup yields CDR1 SGHRS and CDR2 YFSETQ. The CDR3: CASSLRLAGGGEKFF. CDR3 DNA: TGTGCCAGCAGCCTAAGACTAGCGGGAGGAGGAGAGAAGTTCTTC.

As regards this clonotype: One end of the junction fails to match germline, which may point to a read error. The chain carries TRBV4-3 and TRBJ2-7; D is unclear. The germline V gene has CDR1 LGHNA and CDR2 YSLEER. CDR3 length: 13 amino acids. The CDR3 DNA reads as TGCGCCAGCAGGCAAACAGTTTCCTACGTGCAGTACTTC. It yields the protein CASRQTVSYVQYF.

This clonotype was observed once. The junction and the germline gene differ at one end; a read error may be behind it. This chain uses TRBV11-2 with TRBJ2-6; TRBD1 matches at 8 bases. In germline, CDR1 is SGHAT, CDR2 FQNNGV. CDR3 length: 21 residues. The CDR3 here is CTSGMGGDRGISLSVANILTF. The CDR3 coding sequence is TGTACCAGCGGCATGGGGGGAGACAGGGGCATCTCCCTCTCTGTGGCCAACATCCTGACTTTC.

Details on this clonotype: Germline and junction disagree at one end, which may indicate a read error. J is TRBJ2-1 and V is TRBV29-1; TRBD2 agrees at 7 bases. Germline V gene lookup returns CDR1 SQVTM and CDR2 ANQGSEA. The CDR3 is 15 residues long. The CDR3 reads CSVGLVGGYYNEQFF. In DNA form, the CDR3 reads TGCAGCGTTGGACTAGTGGGAGGGTACTACAATGAACAGTTCTTC.

As concerns this clonotype: The CDR3 ends on some other residue instead of the conserved phenylalanine or tryptophan, so this is likely a read error. CDR3 sequence: CASMTSGRYNEQFI. The CDR3 region has the DNA TGTGCCAGTATGACTAGCGGGAGATACAATGAACAGTTCATC. The chain has TRBV12-3 or TRBV12-4 and TRBJ2-1; TRBD2 aligns across 12 bases. The CDR3 runs to 14 residues.

Of note for this clonotype: The CDR3 ends on some other residue instead of the conserved phenylalanine or tryptophan, so this is likely a read error. This CDR3 reads CANSLVAGLGLYEQYL. The CDR3 DNA reads TGTGCCAACAGTTTAGTCGCGGGTCTCGGTCTCTACGAACAGTACTTA. This sequence joins TRBV12-3 or TRBV12-4 and TRBJ2-7, with a weak D call TRBD2 (5 bases). This CDR3 is built from 16 residues.

This clonotype counts as medium-sized. The chain links TRBV14 to TRBJ2-7; D is ambiguous. Looked up from germline, CDR1 is SGHDN and CDR2 is FVKESK. V dropped 0 bases and J dropped 7 bases, with 10 bases sitting between them. CDR3 length: 13 amino acids. CDR3 nucleotides: TGTGCCAGCAGCCAAGATCAGGAACGGGAGCAGTACTTC. As protein: CASSQDQEREQYF.

Comments on this clonotype: An end of the junction differs from the germline gene, which may be a read error. V and J are TRBV29-1 and TRBJ2-2; tentative D call: TRBD2 (6 bases). Germline V gene sequence: CDR1 SQVTM, CDR2 ANQGSEA. The CDR3 is 14 residues long. CDR3 amino acids: CSVYGAVGRGELSF. The CDR3 nucleotides read TGCAGCGTCTATGGGGCAGTGGGTCGCGGGGAGCTGTCTTTT.